This T cell receptor (beta chain) comes out of a study of Ad26.COV2.S vaccination and SARS-CoV-2 variants. Findings and limits, study-wide: Spike-specific TCR breadth in vaccine recipients exceeded that seen in placebo recipients. Researchers reported similar non-spike TCR breadth in vaccine and placebo recipients.

The sample holds a few counts of this clone. Its matching antigen is unknown. The CDR3 runs 12 residues. V was shortened by 3 bases and J by 6 bases, with 8 bases between the two germline ends. Germline V gene lookup returns CDR1 SGHTA and CDR2 FQGTGA. Stated treatment: 15 to 20 received Ad26.COV2.S at low or high dose, single or two shots; a few received placebo; per-sample allocation not given. Sampling was performed 63 days after the first vaccine or placebo injection. This table comes from immunoSEQ multiplex PCR, and its TCRdb copy is limited to in-frame clones, with some not included. The sample holds about 480,000 clones, around 85% seen once.

The chain combines TRBV7-3 with TRBJ1-2; D is uncertain. The sample was peripheral blood, taken in a trial of Ad26.COV2.S vaccine versus placebo. The receptor was derived from a person aged 18-65 years who received the Ad26.COV2.S COVID-19 vaccine or a placebo. DNA of the CDR3: TGTGCCAGCAGCTTTAGACTGAATGGCTACACCTTC. Protein: CASSFRLNGYTF.